Following are 23 T cell receptor beta chains from one sample sequenced in a study of tumor-infiltrating lymphocytes in primary liver carcinoma (dated by TCRdb to the late 2010s). Blood RNA was extracted from unsorted whole blood with TRIzol reagent; germline DNA came from the DNeasy Blood & Tissue kit. Sequencing was carried out with an Illumina HiSeq 2500. TCRbeta-specific cDNA was reverse-transcribed from 500 ng total RNA using a constant-region primer and ProtoScript II reverse transcriptase. The TCRbeta libraries were prepared through three rounds of nested multiplex PCR following a slightly modified ARM-PCR procedure. Multiplex TRBV1-TRBV30 forward primers and a Cbeta reverse primer were used in the first two PCR rounds, each of which was run for around 10 cycles. Clones were called with MiXCR by TCRdb after fastp trimmed the public reads at Q25, and only in-frame beta chains were retained. Each entry is one CDR3 protein sequence, shown with its most common DNA and genes. Across this sample there are about 210,000 distinct CDR3 sequences, with approximately 65% seen only once. The ten largest make up roughly 6.4% of the sample.

The sequenced sample consisted of peripheral blood. These TCRs come from a woman aged 60-75 years with primary liver carcinoma and hepatitis B virus infection.

Remarks on this clonotype: The junction departs from the called germline gene at one end, perhaps through a read error. CDR3 nucleotide sequence: TGCGCCAGCAGCTTGGGGACAGGAAACTATGTCTACACCTTC. Its protein is CASSLGTGNYVYTF. V usage is TRBV5-1 and J usage is TRBJ1-2, with 7 bases aligning to TRBD1. The germline V gene has CDR1 SGHRS and CDR2 YFSETQ. This CDR3 has 14 residues.

A word on this clonotype: One end of the junction fails to match germline, which may point to a read error. The rearrangement links TRBV29-1 to TRBJ2-6; D remains ambiguous. This CDR3 region has 15 residues. CDR1 and CDR2 from the germline V gene are SQVTM and ANQGSEA. CDR3 DNA: TGCAGAGTTGAATTGGCAAACTCTGGGGCCAACGTCCTGACTTTC. This encodes CRVELANSGANVLTF.

This chain links TRBV6-6 with TRBJ2-3, with D unclear. Trimming removed 4 bases from V and 3 bases from J, with 5 bases in between. The CDR3 is 12 residues long. Germline CDR1 reads MNHNY; CDR2 reads SVGAGI (reference sequence). The CDR3 sequence: CASSLCTDTQYF. As DNA, the CDR3 is TGTGCCAGCAGTTTGTGTACAGATACGCAGTATTTT.

This clonotype was detected many times. CDR3: CASSEFLTGPGVDTQYF. The CDR3, as DNA: TGTGCCAGCAGTGAATTTCTGACCGGGCCAGGAGTGGATACGCAGTATTTT. The chain is built from TRBV6-1 and TRBJ2-3; no definite D call. CDR1 and CDR2 (germline): MNHNS, SASEGT. The CDR3 covers 17 residues. The V gene lost 2 bases and the J gene lost 6 bases, with 21 bases spanning the gap.

About this clonotype: Mismatch with germline at one junction end may stem from a read error. The gene calls are TRBV5-4 and TRBJ1-3; 7 bases agree with TRBD1. CDR1 SGHNT and CDR2 YYREEE come from the germline V gene (reference sequence). The CDR3 is 14 residues long. The CDR3 protein is CDSRPDRVGNTIYF. CDR3 nucleotide sequence: TGTGACAGCAGACCCGACAGGGTTGGAAACACCATATATTTT.

This clonotype has at least ten counts. The chain has TRBV28 and TRBJ2-7; D might be TRBD2 (6 bases). The length of the CDR3 is 15 residues. V lost 5 bases, J lost 0 bases, and 14 bases lay in between. The germline V gene has CDR1 MDHEN and CDR2 SYDVKM. CDR3: CASSSRTTISYEQYF. The CDR3 DNA reads TGTGCCAGCAGTAGTCGGACTACAATCTCCTACGAGCAGTACTTC.

In regard to this clonotype: Given a much more abundant clone one base away, this may be a read error. This sequence joins TRBV7-8 and TRBJ2-5; D may correspond to TRBD1 or TRBD2 (5 bases each). Germline CDR1 SGHVS, CDR2 FQNEAQ. V lost 4 bases and J 3 bases, leaving 15 bases between the germline ends. CDR3 length: 15 amino acids. CDR3 residues: CASSSRAGREETQYF. Here the CDR3 DNA reads TGTGCCAGCAGCTCAAGGGCAGGGAGAGAAGAGACCCAGTACTTC. Complete variable domain (other parts from reference TRBV7-8 and TRBJ2-5): GAGVSQSPRYKVAKRGQDVALRCDPISGHVSLFWYQQALGQGPEFLTYFQNEAQLDKSGLPSDRFFAERPEGSVSTLKIQRTQQEDSAVYLCASSSRAGREETQYFGPGTRLLVL.

About this clonotype itself: A read error may explain this, as a much larger clone is one base away. The chain joins TRBV29-1 to TRBJ2-2; 9 bases map to TRBD1. Germline CDR1 SQVTM, CDR2 ANQGSEA. Trimming took 7 bases from V and 6 from J; bases not matched to a gene: 3. The CDR3 contains 12 residues. The CDR3 DNA is TGCAGCGGACAGGGGGAGCCCGGGGAGCTGTTTTTT. This codes for CSGQGEPGELFF.

As concerns this clonotype: A much larger clone sits a single nucleotide away, making a read error possible. The chain combines TRBV5-5 with TRBJ1-5; D may be TRBD1 (6 bases). V was clipped by 1 base and J by 1 base, with 15 bases between them. CDR3 size: 17 residues. The V gene's germline CDR1 is SGHKS and CDR2 YYEKEE (reference sequence). CDR3 sequence: CASSLTGGGRSNQPQHF. As DNA, the CDR3 is TGTGCCAGCAGCTTGACCGGGGGGGGCCGAAGCAATCAGCCCCAGCATTTT.

This clonotype was counted many times. The chain carries TRBV4-1 and TRBJ1-5; no clear D gene. V was clipped by 0 bases and J by 7 bases, with 13 bases between them. The CDR3 runs to 15 residues. Germline V lookup: CDR1 MGHRA, CDR2 YSYEKL. The DNA of the CDR3 is TGCGCCAGCAGCCAAGAAGGAAGTTCTGGGCAGCCCCAGCATTTT. It specifies CASSQEGSSGQPQHF.

This chain joins TRBV4-2 and TRBJ2-2; D gene uncertain. This CDR3 region has 17 residues. Germline CDR1 reads LGHNA; CDR2 reads YNFKEQ. The CDR3 is CVSSPRSGVGSPGELFF. The DNA for the CDR3 is TGTGTCAGTAGCCCACGGAGTGGAGTGGGGTCCCCCGGGGAGCTGTTTTTT.

Remarks on this clonotype: It may be a read error: a sequence one base away is much more abundant. This rearrangement joins TRBV6-5 to TRBJ2-1; tentatively, D is TRBD2 (6 bases). Germline assignment: CDR1 MNHEY and CDR2 SVGAGI. V was cut by 4 bases and J by 4 bases, with 11 bases left in between. The CDR3 is 14 amino acids. CDR3 protein: CASSLGGEYNEQFF. Written as DNA, the CDR3 is TGTGCCAGCAGTTTAGGAGGGGAATACAATGAGCAGTTCTTC.

As concerns this clonotype: Its ends do not fully match the called genes, so a read error is possible. CDR3 nucleotide sequence: TGTGCCAGCAGCTCATCCCGGACTAACACTGAAGCTCTCTTT. As protein: CASSSSRTNTEALF. The chain carries TRBV11-2 and TRBJ1-1, with unresolved D. CDR3 size: 14 residues. Germline V gene lookup returns CDR1 SGHAT and CDR2 FQNNGV.

There are a few counts of this clonotype. The chain combines TRBV7-9 with TRBJ1-4; 8 bases fit TRBD1. Germline loops: CDR1 SEHNR, CDR2 FQNEAQ (reference sequence). The CDR3 has 14 residues. V trimming: 7 bases; J trimming: 5 bases; junction bases outside the gene matches: 6. This CDR3 reads CASIPAGGNEKLFF. The CDR3 DNA sequence: TGTGCCAGCATCCCGGCAGGGGGCAATGAAAAACTGTTTTTT.

CDR3 DNA sequence: TGTGCCAGCAGCCCTGGGCTAGCGGGAAACAGTGAGCAGTTCTTC. As protein: CASSPGLAGNSEQFF. This chain links TRBV5-4 with TRBJ2-1; 9 bases align to TRBD2. V shed 4 bases and J 9 bases; nucleotides not matched to a gene: 11. Germline lookup yields CDR1 SGHNT and CDR2 YYREEE (reference sequence). This CDR3 has 15 residues.

This clonotype was counted at least ten times. J is TRBJ2-7 and V is TRBV6-6; maybe TRBD2 (5 bases). CDR1 MNHNY and CDR2 SVGAGI come from the germline V gene (reference sequence). V shed 2 bases and J shed 6 bases, with 11 bases lying between them. The length of the CDR3 is 13 residues. CDR3: CASSYLLASEQYF. DNA for the CDR3: TGTGCCAGCAGTTACCTCCTAGCCTCCGAGCAGTACTTC.

This clonotype was observed a few times. The CDR3 bases are TGTGCCAGCAGCTTGGTAGCGGGAGGGCTTGATGAGCAGTTCTTC. Protein: CASSLVAGGLDEQFF. This rearrangement joins TRBV5-6 to TRBJ2-1; 11 positions match TRBD2. The CDR3 consists of 15 residues. Per germline, CDR1 SGHDT and CDR2 YYEEEE. J was trimmed by 8 bases and V by 0 bases; bases with no gene match: 4.

About this clonotype itself: No conserved phenylalanine or tryptophan is present at the end of the CDR3, so a read error is the likely explanation. This chain joins TRBV11-2 and TRBJ1-1; weak D call: TRBD1 (5 bases). Germline values: CDR1 SGHAT, CDR2 FQNNGV. The CDR3 is made up of 13 amino acids. CDR3 bases: TGTGCCAGTAGCTGGCGGATGGGTGAGGGGGCTTTCTAT. This translates into CASSWRMGEGAFY.

Note on this clonotype: The junction differs from germline at one of its ends, possibly a read error. In DNA, the CDR3 is TGTGCCAGCAGTTTGGGACTAGCGGGAGGGCTCACCGGGGAGCCGTTTTTT. This encodes CASSLGLAGGLTGEPFF. The chain uses TRBV28 and TRBJ2-2; 16 nucleotides align to TRBD2. The CDR3 is 17 residues long. The germline CDR1 and CDR2 sequences are MDHEN and SYDVKM.

This clonotype was recorded at least ten times. The chain links TRBV10-2 to TRBJ2-2; 10 bases map to TRBD2. Germline V gene data show CDR1 as WSHSY and CDR2 as SAAADI. V shed 7 bases, J shed 12 bases, and the junction held 14 bases outside the gene matches. This CDR3 region has 15 residues. CDR3 sequence reads: CASTRRASGSKKLFF. CDR3 nucleotides: TGCGCCAGCACTAGACGGGCTAGCGGGAGTAAGAAGCTGTTTTTT.

As to this clonotype: This may be a read error, as it is one base from a much larger clone. This chain links TRBV30 with TRBJ1-1; tentative D call: TRBD1 (5 bases). This CDR3 has 13 amino acids. Germline V gives CDR1 GTSNPN, CDR2 SVGIG (reference sequence). CDR3 loop: CAWSVGLLTETFF. DNA for the CDR3: TGTGCCTGGAGTGTGGGACTCCTCACTGAAACTTTCTTT. Looking up the rest from reference TRBV30 and TRBJ1-1 gives the full variable domain: SQTIHQWPATLVQPVGSPLSLECTVEGTSNPNLYWYRQAAGRGLQLLFYSVGIGQISSEVPQNLSASRPQDRQFILSSKKLLLSDSGFYLCAWSVGLLTETFFGQGTRLTVV.

The V gene is TRBV6-1, the J gene TRBJ2-1; D gene unclear. Germline loops: CDR1 MNHNS, CDR2 SASEGT. The CDR3 is made up of 16 amino acids. V was shortened by 5 bases and J by 2 bases, with 16 bases between the two germline ends. For the CDR3, the DNA is TGTGCCAGCAGTCTGGCGGCAACTATTACCTACAATGAGCAGTTCTTC. This sequence encodes CASSLAATITYNEQFF.

Worth noting for this clonotype: An end of the junction differs from the germline gene, which may be a read error. The chain recombines TRBV11-1 with TRBJ2-6, with TRBD2 matching over 7 bases. The CDR3 consists of 17 residues. Germline V gene lookup returns CDR1 SGHAT and CDR2 FQDESV (reference sequence). The DNA of the CDR3 is TGTGCCAGCAGCCTACAAGCGGGAAGCTATGGGGCCAACGTCATGACTTTC. Translation gives CASSLQAGSYGANVMTF.